These 27 T cell receptor beta chains share one sample of origin, sequenced in a study of cytomegalovirus exposure and HLA in healthy donors (dated by TCRdb to 2016 to 2017). The receptor library was made with the immunoSEQ multiplex PCR assay. For the multiplex PCR, a mixture combining 60 forward primers for TCR Vbeta segments and 13 reverse primers for TCR Jbeta segments was used. In its TCRdb copy, this immuneACCESS table keeps in-frame sequences only and misses some clones. Where compared with another copy, unresolved V genes explain less than half of these, and the others have no known cause. In all, the sample holds under 200,000 clones, and around 75% of those were seen once. The ten largest clones take up 4.9% of the sample. The sample comprised PBMCs. Receptors originate from a male donor in good health and CMV-seronegative.

The J gene is TRBJ2-7, the V gene TRBV6-1, with TRBD1 as a possible D gene (5 bases). Looked up from germline, CDR1 is MNHNS and CDR2 is SASEGT. V shed 6 bases and J shed 3 bases, with 15 bases lying between them. There are 14 residues in the CDR3. CDR3 protein: CASRAAGPHYEQYF. Written as DNA, the CDR3 is TGTGCCAGCAGGGCCGCAGGGCCGCACTACGAGCAGTACTTC.

The chain combines TRBV5-1 with TRBJ2-1; a weak D match, TRBD2 (6 bases). The ends were cut back, 0 bases at V and 6 bases at J, with 13 bases in the middle. CDR1 SGHRS and CDR2 YFSETQ come from the germline V gene. The CDR3 spans 15 residues. Written as DNA, the CDR3 is TGCGCCAGCAGCTTGGGGGGGACTGACTTCAATGAGCAGTTCTTC. It codes for CASSLGGTDFNEQFF.

Note on this clone: Germline is not matched at one junction end, which may reflect a read error. The V call is TRBV4-1, the J call TRBJ1-6; 7 bases are shared with TRBD1. The CDR3 covers 15 residues. In germline, CDR1 is MGHRA, CDR2 YSYEKL. This chain's CDR3 is CASSHQTGYSSPLHF. CDR3 coding DNA: TGCGCCAGCAGCCACCAGACAGGGTATAGTTCACCCCTCCACTTT.

This clone has only a few counts. V usage is TRBV4-2 and J usage is TRBJ2-7, with D unresolved. Germline V gene sequence: CDR1 LGHNA, CDR2 YNFKEQ. The CDR3 is 14 residues long. Deletions cut 1 base from V and 4 bases from J, with 11 bases between. As DNA, the CDR3 is TGTGCCAGCAGCCAAGCGGGTTTGGGTTACGAGCAGTACTTC. Protein sequence: CASSQAGLGYEQYF.

This chain uses TRBV2 with TRBJ1-2, with D maybe TRBD1 (5 bases). Between the trimmed V and J ends, which lost 5 bases and 8 bases, there was a span of 12 bases. This CDR3 region has 12 residues. Per germline, CDR1 SNHLY and CDR2 FYNNEI. In DNA form, the CDR3 reads TGTGCCAGCAGTCTAAGGGAGGGGGGCTACACCTTC. As protein: CASSLREGGYTF.

This clone was observed a few times. The chain couples TRBV7-9 to TRBJ1-1; TRBD1 is a possible D gene (5 bases). The germline CDR1 and CDR2 sequences are SEHNR and FQNEAQ (reference sequence). Trimming pared 10 bases from V and 7 bases from J, leaving 16 bases between. This CDR3 is built from 12 residues. CDR3 coding DNA: TGTGCCACTAGTAGGGGAAACGGTGAAGCTTTCTTT. Translated: CATSRGNGEAFF.

This sequence joins TRBV19 and TRBJ1-1; tentatively, D is TRBD1 (5 bases). Germline lookup yields CDR1 LNHDA and CDR2 SQIVND (reference sequence). Trimming stripped 9 bases from V and 5 bases from J, with 19 bases between. The CDR3 totals 14 residues. CDR3 in amino acids: CASRGEGPMTEAFF. Here the CDR3 DNA reads TGTGCCAGCCGCGGGGAGGGGCCGATGACTGAAGCTTTCTTT.

This clone was picked up one time. Here the CDR3 reads CASSLAGQGLGYTF. Written as DNA, the CDR3 is TGCGCCAGCAGCTTGGCCGGGCAGGGACTGGGCTACACCTTC. The chain recombines TRBV5-1 with TRBJ1-2; a possible D gene is TRBD1 (5 bases). V shed 0 bases and J shed 8 bases, with 14 bases lying between them. There are 14 residues in the CDR3. Germline V gene data show CDR1 as SGHRS and CDR2 as YFSETQ.

The chain recombines TRBV27 with TRBJ2-7; D is unresolved. The CDR3 consists of 12 residues. With 3 bases removed from V and 6 bases from J, the gap between germline ends came to 9 bases. Germline CDR1 and CDR2: MNHEY and SMNVEV (reference sequence). DNA of the CDR3: TGTGCCAGCAGTTTCCCCCAGGCCGAGCAGTACTTC. It encodes CASSFPQAEQYF.

The chain couples TRBV19 to TRBJ2-1; weak D call: TRBD1 (6 bases). This CDR3 comprises 16 residues. V was cut by 5 bases and J by 4 bases, with 18 bases left in between. Germline CDR1 reads LNHDA; CDR2 reads SQIVND (reference sequence). The CDR3 sequence: CASSPQGPGQYNEQFF. The CDR3 nucleotides read TGTGCCAGTAGTCCCCAAGGCCCGGGACAATACAATGAGCAGTTCTTC.

The rearrangement uses TRBV9 and TRBJ2-1; 8 nucleotides match TRBD2. V lost 0 bases and J lost 6; bases outside the gene matches: 8. CDR3 length equals 16 residues. CDR1 is SGDLS and CDR2 is YYNGEE in the germline V gene. CDR3 bases: TGTGCCAGCAGCGTAGTCGGGCTAGCGGGCCTCAATGAGCAGTTCTTC. This translates into CASSVVGLAGLNEQFF.

The genes are TRBV7-8 and TRBJ1-3; 7 positions match TRBD1. The CDR3 is made up of 15 amino acids. Germline V gene data show CDR1 as SGHVS and CDR2 as FQNEAQ. With 2 bases clipped from V and 7 bases from J, the junction kept 8 bases outside the gene matches. The CDR3 region has the DNA TGTGCCAGCAGCTTAAATGTGGGACAGACGAACACCATATATTTT. Its protein is CASSLNVGQTNTIYF.

This clone was picked up one time. The chain combines TRBV7-9 with TRBJ2-2; 13 nucleotides line up with TRBD2. The CDR3 sequence is 17 residues long. V gave up 5 bases and J gave up 7 bases; unmatched junction bases: 10. Per the germline V gene, CDR1 is SEHNR and CDR2 is FQNEAQ (reference sequence). The CDR3 protein is CASSPDRTSGSDGELFF. The CDR3 DNA sequence: TGTGCCAGCAGCCCCGATCGGACTAGCGGGAGTGACGGGGAGCTGTTTTTT.

The chain has TRBV6-5 and TRBJ2-1, with 9 bases that match TRBD1. In germline, CDR1 is MNHEY, CDR2 SVGAGI. J gave up 5 bases and V 2 bases, and 4 bases lay outside the gene matches. The CDR3 contains 15 residues. The CDR3 bases are TGTGCCAGCAGTTACGGGACAGGGTTCAACAATGAGCAGTTCTTC. Amino acid sequence: CASSYGTGFNNEQFF.

This chain links TRBV5-4 with TRBJ2-6; 9 bases fit TRBD1. Germline CDR1 SGHNT, CDR2 YYREEE (reference sequence). Unmatched junction bases numbered 8, after V lost 5 bases and J lost 2 bases. This CDR3 spans 17 amino acids. The CDR3 loop is CASSFLDRGPGANVLTF. The CDR3 DNA reads TGTGCCAGCAGTTTCTTGGACAGGGGACCTGGGGCCAACGTCCTGACTTTC.

This chain uses TRBV5-1 with TRBJ2-3, with TRBD1 identical over 8 bases. The trim removed 3 bases at V and 1 base at J, leaving 4 bases unmatched. The CDR3 contains 15 residues. The germline gives CDR1 SGHRS, CDR2 YFSETQ. The CDR3 bases are TGCGCCAGCAGCTACCAGGGACAGGGCACAGATACGCAGTATTTT. It specifies CASSYQGQGTDTQYF.

The chain recombines TRBV2 with TRBJ1-2; no reliable D call. V was shortened by 5 bases and J by 3 bases, with 10 bases between the two germline ends. The CDR3 is 13 residues long. Germline V gene data show CDR1 as SNHLY and CDR2 as FYNNEI. The CDR3 spells CASSPAQDYGYTF. The CDR3 bases are TGTGCCAGCAGTCCCGCCCAGGACTATGGCTACACCTTC.

The J gene is TRBJ2-5, the V gene TRBV6-5; no definite D call. Trimming shortened V by 6 bases and J by 3 bases, and 11 bases separated the two germline ends. CDR1 and CDR2 (germline): MNHEY, SVGAGI. The length of the CDR3 is 13 residues. CDR3 region: CASSFRVEETQYF. CDR3 bases: TGTGCCAGCAGCTTTAGAGTAGAAGAGACCCAGTACTTC.

J is TRBJ2-1 and V is TRBV6-5, with D possibly TRBD1 on 5 matching bases. V dropped 6 bases and J dropped 0 bases, with 12 bases sitting between them. The CDR3 totals 15 residues. CDR1 and CDR2 (germline): MNHEY, SVGAGI. CDR3 in DNA: TGTGCCAGCAGGACCGACAGAAGCTCCTACAATGAGCAGTTCTTC. Its protein is CASRTDRSSYNEQFF.

This chain connects TRBV29-1 to TRBJ1-2, with no clear D. CDR3 length: 11 amino acids. Germline CDR1 is SQVTM and CDR2 is ANQGSEA. With 6 bases removed from V and 6 bases from J, the gap between germline ends came to 11 bases. This CDR3 is CSVTERDGYTF. The CDR3 DNA follows: TGCAGCGTGACCGAGAGGGATGGCTACACCTTC.

This clone was counted a few times. This chain connects TRBV6-7 to TRBJ2-1; maybe TRBD2 (6 bases). TRBV6-7 is known as an ORF, though its function is uncertain. The ends were cut back, 2 bases at V and 0 bases at J, with 8 bases in the middle. The length of the CDR3 is 15 residues. CDR3: CASSYRESSYNEQFF. The CDR3 bases are TGTGCCAGCAGTTACCGGGAGAGCTCCTACAATGAGCAGTTCTTC.

The chain joins TRBV1 to TRBJ2-2; the listed D gene, TRBD2, was not tested against the DNA. TRBV1 corresponds to a pseudogene. The CDR3 length is 16 residues. The CDR3: CTSSQWGSGGSGELFF. The CDR3 DNA is TGCACCAGCAGCCAATGGGGTAGCGGGGGGTCTGGGGAGCTGTTTTTT.

The genes are TRBV15 and TRBJ1-3, with D unclear. V lost 1 base and J 0 bases, leaving 4 bases between the germline ends. The CDR3 is 14 amino acids. Germline values: CDR1 LNHNV, CDR2 YYDKDF (reference sequence). DNA of the CDR3: TGTGCCACCAGCAGAGGAGACTCTGGAAACACCATATATTTT. Protein sequence: CATSRGDSGNTIYF.

The chain has TRBV5-4 and TRBJ2-3; 12 positions agree with TRBD2. This CDR3 contains 17 residues. V trimming: 0 bases; J trimming: 0 bases; junction bases outside the gene matches: 2. Germline loops: CDR1 SGHNT, CDR2 YYREEE (reference sequence). CDR3 loop: CASSLGGLAGSTDTQYF. The CDR3, as DNA: TGTGCCAGCAGCTTGGGCGGACTAGCGGGGAGCACAGATACGCAGTATTTT.

This clone came up once. The chain has TRBV30 and TRBJ2-1; 16 nucleotides agree with TRBD2. Germline-derived CDR1 and CDR2 are GTSNPN and SVGIG (reference sequence). This CDR3 contains 14 residues. V trimming: 3 bases; J trimming: 13 bases; junction bases outside the gene matches: 6. The CDR3 spells CAWRGLAGGPSQFF. The DNA for the CDR3 is TGTGCCTGGAGGGGACTAGCGGGAGGGCCGTCTCAGTTCTTC.

This chain uses TRBV5-1 with TRBJ2-5; D perhaps matches TRBD1 (5 bases). Trimming cost V 0 bases and J 1 base, with 13 bases left between them. The CDR3 loop spans 16 amino acids. Germline V gives CDR1 SGHRS, CDR2 YFSETQ. CDR3 bases: TGCGCCAGCAGCTTGGAGGGGTTGGGCTTCCAAGAGACCCAGTACTTC. Translation: CASSLEGLGFQETQYF. The variable domain in full, with the rest retrieved from reference TRBV5-1 and TRBJ2-5, is KAGVTQTPRYLIKTRGQQVTLSCSPISGHRSVSWYQQTPGQGLQFLFEYFSETQRNKGNFPGRFSGRQFSNSRSEMNVSTLELGDSALYLCASSLEGLGFQETQYFGPGTRLLVL.

The rearrangement links TRBV4-3 to TRBJ1-4; 12 nucleotides align to TRBD1. Germline V gene data show CDR1 as LGHNA and CDR2 as YSLEER. The trim removed 3 bases at V and 10 bases at J, leaving 6 bases unmatched. The CDR3 has 15 residues. CDR3 sequence reads: CASSHTGTGGLKLFF. As DNA, the CDR3 is TGCGCCAGCAGCCACACCGGGACAGGGGGCTTAAAACTGTTTTTT.